Following are 8 T cell receptor beta chains from one sample sequenced in a study of cytomegalovirus exposure and HLA in healthy donors. The PCR ran on 60 Vbeta and 13 Jbeta primers. TCRdb's table, derived via immunoSEQ multiplex PCR, lists solely in-frame clones and lacks some. The sample has 150,000 to 200,000 clones, about two thirds seen once; the top ten hold about 2.5%. Sequenced material: PBMCs. The receptor set was obtained from a human donor in good health.

To note about this clone: At one end, the junction sequence differs from germline, possibly due to a read error. V gene TRBV4-1 combines with J gene TRBJ2-3; 7 nucleotides line up with TRBD1. The germline V gene has CDR1 MGHRA and CDR2 YSYEKL. This CDR3 region has 16 residues. CDR3 in DNA: TGCGCCAGCAGCGAAGAGGGGGCCACAGGCCAGTATACGCAGTATTTT. Translation gives CASSEEGATGQYTQYF.

This chain joins TRBV11-2 and TRBJ2-3; 7 nucleotides align to TRBD2. The germline CDR1 and CDR2 sequences are SGHAT and FQNNGV. V was clipped by 3 bases and J by 4 bases; unmatched bases: 10. The CDR3 covers 16 residues. In DNA, the CDR3 is TGTGCCAGCAGCTTTTTGCCTGCGGGGGACGCAGATACGCAGTATTTT. It translates to CASSFLPAGDADTQYF.

V usage is TRBV7-9 and J usage is TRBJ2-3; maybe TRBD2 (6 bases). This CDR3 contains 16 residues. Germline V lookup: CDR1 SEHNR, CDR2 FQNEAQ (reference sequence). V was trimmed by 1 base and J by 1 base, leaving 12 bases between them. CDR3 sequence: CASSLETGTGTDTQYF. The DNA for the CDR3 is TGTGCCAGCAGCTTAGAAACCGGGACTGGCACAGATACGCAGTATTTT. The full variable domain, in which reference TRBV7-9 and TRBJ2-3 provide the parts outside the CDR3, is DTGVSQNPRHKITKRGQNVTFRCDPISEHNRLYWYRQTLGQGPEFLTYFQNEAQLEKSRLLSDRFSAERPKGSFSTLEIQRTEQGDSAMYLCASSLETGTGTDTQYFGPGTRLTVL.

The gene calls are TRBV5-1 and TRBJ2-1; 8 nucleotides agree with TRBD2. In germline, CDR1 is SGHRS, CDR2 YFSETQ. The V segment lost 2 bases and the J segment 6 bases; nucleotides outside the gene matches: 4. The CDR3 runs to 14 residues. The CDR3 region is CASSFAGGFNEQFF. As DNA, the CDR3 is TGCGCCAGCAGCTTTGCGGGGGGATTCAATGAGCAGTTCTTC.

The CDR3 region has the DNA TGTGCCAGCAGCAAACCAGGACAGGCCCTAATCCCCCGCTCTGGGGCCAACGTCCTGACTTTC. Its translation: CASSKPGQALIPRSGANVLTF. The rearrangement uses TRBV21-1 and TRBJ2-6; the table's D call, TRBD1, was not checked against the DNA. TRBV21-1 is annotated as a pseudogene. The CDR3 has 21 residues.

V and J are TRBV19 and TRBJ1-5, with TRBD1 matching over 8 bases. The V and J ends lost 5 bases and 8 bases, in that order; junction bases with no gene match: 11. This CDR3 is built from 15 residues. CDR1 and CDR2 (germline): LNHDA, SQIVND (reference sequence). CDR3 sequence: CASSPPDRATEPQHF. The CDR3 region has the DNA TGTGCCAGTAGTCCGCCGGACAGGGCGACGGAGCCCCAGCATTTT. Full variable domain (remainder filled in from reference TRBV19 and TRBJ1-5): DGGITQSPKYLFRKEGQNVTLSCEQNLNHDAMYWYRQDPGQGLRLIYYSQIVNDFQKGDIAEGYSVSREKKESFPLTVTSAQKNPTAFYLCASSPPDRATEPQHFGDGTRLSIL.

Only one count was recorded for this clone. The chain is built from TRBV25-1 and TRBJ2-1; TRBD1 might be the D (5 bases). V was trimmed by 2 bases and J by 5 bases, leaving 13 bases between them. Germline-derived CDR1 and CDR2 are MGHDK and SYGVNS. The CDR3 extends over 15 amino acids. In DNA, the CDR3 is TGTGCCAGCAGTGAAGTAGGCGACAGCCACAATGAGCAGTTCTTC. The encoded protein is CASSEVGDSHNEQFF.

Here the CDR3 reads CASSLSGGAWNEQFF. The CDR3 region has the DNA TGTGCCAGCAGTCTGAGCGGGGGGGCCTGGAATGAGCAGTTCTTC. The chain is built from TRBV2 and TRBJ2-1, with TRBD2 matching 10 bases. V dropped 5 bases and J dropped 7; count of bases not matched to a gene: 8. The length of the CDR3 is 15 residues. In germline, CDR1 is SNHLY, CDR2 FYNNEI.